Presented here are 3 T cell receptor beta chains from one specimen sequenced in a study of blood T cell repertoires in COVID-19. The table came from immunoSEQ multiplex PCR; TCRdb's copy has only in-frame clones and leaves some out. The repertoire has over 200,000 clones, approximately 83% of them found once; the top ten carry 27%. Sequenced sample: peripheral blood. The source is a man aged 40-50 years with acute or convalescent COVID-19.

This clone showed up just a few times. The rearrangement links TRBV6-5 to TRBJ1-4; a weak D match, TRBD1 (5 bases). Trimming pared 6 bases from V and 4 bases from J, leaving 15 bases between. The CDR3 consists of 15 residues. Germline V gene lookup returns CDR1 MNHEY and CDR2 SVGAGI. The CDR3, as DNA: TGTGCCAGCAGGCCTTTGAGACAGAATAATGAAAAACTGTTTTTT. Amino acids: CASRPLRQNNEKLFF.

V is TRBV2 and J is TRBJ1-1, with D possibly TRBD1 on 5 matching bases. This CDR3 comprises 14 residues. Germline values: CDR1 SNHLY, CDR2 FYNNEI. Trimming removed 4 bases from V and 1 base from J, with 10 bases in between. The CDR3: CASSVYGGNTEAFF. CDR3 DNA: TGTGCCAGCAGTGTCTACGGGGGGAACACTGAAGCTTTCTTT.

The CDR3 here is CASSPSGSDQPQHF. The DNA of the CDR3 is TGTGCCAGCTCACCATCAGGTTCGGATCAGCCCCAGCATTTT. The chain couples TRBV18 to TRBJ1-5; D unclear. From germline, CDR1 is KGHSH and CDR2 LQKENI. The CDR3 runs to 14 residues. V was clipped by 2 bases and J by 5 bases, with 10 bases between them.